This entry features one TCR beta chain sequence. Its antigen is still unknown. This specimen comes from a study of cytomegalovirus exposure and HLA in healthy donors. On the study more broadly: T cells numbering around 200 million yielded 90 million to 140 million unique TCR beta sequences in an earlier analysis.

Looked up from germline, CDR1 is SGHAT and CDR2 is FQNNGV. Unmatched junction bases numbered 11, after V lost 2 bases and J lost 4 bases. The CDR3 has 16 residues. Study-level findings and limits: In vitro work confirmed that a few CMV-associated chains recognize CMV antigens. Immune exposure data for these donors was limited to CMV serostatus.

Both 60 Vbeta primers and 13 Jbeta primers went into the PCR. Authors' analysis steps: An analysis that came later counted some 81 million unique TCR beta chains, 9 million to 12 million shared. Some clones are missing from TCRdb's copy, which holds only in-frame ones; the method was immunoSEQ multiplex PCR. For V, J and clone size, that table is used; D and trimming come from the DNA. The sample consists of approximately 250,000 clones, around 78% of them appearing once. V is TRBV11-2 and J is TRBJ2-7; 7 bases fit TRBD1. Sequencing was carried out using PBMCs. The clonotype was recovered from a boy between 10 and 17 years old in good health and CMV-seronegative. This CDR3 reads CASSLHKGRGSYEQYF. CDR3 nucleotide sequence: TGTGCCAGCAGCTTACATAAGGGCAGGGGGTCGTACGAGCAGTACTTC.